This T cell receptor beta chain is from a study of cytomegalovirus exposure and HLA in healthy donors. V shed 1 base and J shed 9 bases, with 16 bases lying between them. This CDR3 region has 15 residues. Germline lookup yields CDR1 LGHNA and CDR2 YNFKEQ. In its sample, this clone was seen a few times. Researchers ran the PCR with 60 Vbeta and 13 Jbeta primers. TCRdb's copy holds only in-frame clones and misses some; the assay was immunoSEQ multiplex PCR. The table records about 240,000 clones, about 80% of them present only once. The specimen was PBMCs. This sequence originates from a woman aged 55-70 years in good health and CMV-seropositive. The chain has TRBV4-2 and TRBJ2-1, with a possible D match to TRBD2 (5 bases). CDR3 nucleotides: TGTGCCAGCAGCCAAGGGCGGCTTAGCGTCGTTGAGCAGTTCTTC. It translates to CASSQGRLSVVEQFF.